A selection of T cell receptor beta chains follows, all from one sample in a study of T cells after yellow fever vaccination. Each CDR3 protein is one row after TCRdb ran MiXCR on the 5' RACE reads. This table has 620,000 or so distinct CDR3 sequences, 10% to 15% appearing once. Sequenced here: PBMCs, sampled on the day of the yellow fever booster vaccination. The source is a man aged 25 to 40 who received the YFV17D yellow fever vaccine. Both conserved end residues are part of each CDR3. Fields, in order: clone size, V gene, J gene, D gene, CDR3 protein, CDR3 DNA. The D gene is left open where the match is weak. Some rows have no size entry. The others give once, few or many, or a class for an expanded clone.

>few|TRBV6-6|TRBJ2-7|NA
CASSYDDTYEQYF
TGTGCCAGCAGTTACGACGACACCTACGAGCAGTACTTC
>NA|TRBV19|TRBJ2-5|NA
CASGSGWETQYF
TGTGCCAGTGGGTCAGGGTGGGAGACCCAGTACTTC
>many|TRBV29-1|TRBJ2-2|NA
CSVAQGTTGELFF
TGCAGCGTTGCCCAGGGGACCACCGGGGAGCTGTTTTTT
>NA|TRBV13|TRBJ2-7|NA
CASSKMSSYEQYF
TGTGCCAGCAGCAAGATGAGCTCCTACGAGCAGTACTTC
>few|TRBV20-1|TRBJ2-3|TRBD2
CSARSRSGKTDTQYF
TGCAGTGCTAGATCGAGGAGCGGGAAAACAGATACGCAGTATTTT
>few|TRBV14|TRBJ2-5|TRBD2
CASSQARLAAETQYF
TGTGCCAGCAGCCAAGCTAGACTAGCGGCGGAGACCCAGTACTTC
>NA|TRBV14|TRBJ2-1|NA
CASSQVGGLWDEQFF
TGTGCCAGCAGCCAAGTCGGAGGGCTTTGGGATGAGCAGTTCTTC
>NA|TRBV27|TRBJ2-3|NA
CASSQIGGEGLGADTQYF
TGTGCCAGCAGTCAAATTGGAGGCGAGGGGCTTGGGGCAGATACGCAGTATTTT
>NA|TRBV6-5|TRBJ2-3|TRBD2
CASRGGTSTQYF
TGTGCCAGCAGGGGGGGGACTAGCACGCAGTATTTT
>few|TRBV5-1|TRBJ2-1|NA
CASSSWAKGTNNEQFF
TGCGCCAGCAGCTCGTGGGCAAAGGGGACCAACAATGAGCAGTTCTTC
>NA|TRBV5-1|TRBJ2-5|NA
CASSLFGNQETQYF
TGCGCCAGCAGCTTGTTTGGAAACCAAGAGACCCAGTACTTC
>few|TRBV5-1|TRBJ1-2|NA
CASSLAPGADYGYTF
TGCGCCAGCAGCTTGGCCCCAGGCGCGGACTATGGCTACACCTTC
>NA|TRBV5-4|TRBJ2-3|NA
CASSLGAENTDTQYF
TGTGCCAGCAGCTTGGGGGCCGAAAACACAGATACGCAGTATTTT
>NA|TRBV11-3|TRBJ2-1|NA
CASSLDQVSEQFF
TGTGCCAGCAGCTTAGATCAGGTCAGTGAGCAGTTCTTC
>NA|TRBV7-2|TRBJ2-5|TRBD2
CASSYRGRGQETQYF
TGTGCCAGCAGCTATCGGGGGAGGGGACAAGAGACCCAGTACTTC
>few|TRBV6-2/TRBV6-3|TRBJ2-1|NA
CASASVEQFF
TGTGCCAGCGCTAGCGTTGAGCAGTTCTTC
>NA|TRBV12-3/TRBV12-4|TRBJ2-7|TRBD2
CASSYSSGGPYEQYF
TGTGCCAGCAGTTACTCTTCGGGAGGACCCTACGAGCAGTACTTC
>few|TRBV20-1|TRBJ2-5|TRBD1
CSAPGQGQETQYF
TGCAGTGCACCCGGACAGGGCCAAGAGACCCAGTACTTC
>many|TRBV5-1|TRBJ2-7|TRBD1
CASSPTGADEQYF
TGCGCCAGCAGCCCGACAGGGGCCGACGAGCAGTACTTC
>NA|TRBV14|TRBJ2-7|TRBD2
CASSLVTSGGEKYF
TGTGCCAGCAGCCTCGTCACTAGCGGGGGGGAAAAGTACTTC
>NA|TRBV30|TRBJ1-4|NA
CACHPLAGGNEKLFF
TGTGCCTGCCACCCCCTGGCGGGGGGCAATGAAAAACTGTTTTTT
>NA|TRBV20-1|TRBJ2-1|NA
CSARDQGLSSYNEQFF
TGCAGTGCTAGAGATCAAGGTCTGAGCTCCTACAATGAGCAGTTCTTC
>NA|TRBV7-2|TRBJ2-1|NA
CASSRTPGAYNEQFF
TGTGCCAGCAGCCGGACTCCTGGGGCCTACAATGAGCAGTTCTTC
>NA|TRBV11-2|TRBJ2-3|TRBD2
CASSSRLAGATDTQYF
TGTGCCAGCAGCTCTCGACTAGCGGGAGCCACAGATACGCAGTATTTT
>NA|TRBV6-5|TRBJ2-2|TRBD2
CASSYYPSGSTGELFF
TGTGCCAGCAGTTACTATCCTAGCGGGAGTACCGGGGAGCTGTTTTTT
>few|TRBV6-1|TRBJ2-7|TRBD2
CASSKQTSGVYQQYF
TGTGCCAGCAGTAAACAGACTAGCGGGGTCTATCAGCAGTACTTC
>NA|TRBV7-3|TRBJ2-7|NA
CASRVGGKNYEQYF
TGTGCCAGCAGGGTCGGAGGGAAAAACTACGAGCAGTACTTC
>few|TRBV6-1|TRBJ1-2|TRBD1
CASRPDRARNYGYTF
TGTGCCAGCAGACCGGACAGGGCTCGGAACTATGGCTACACCTTC
>NA|TRBV19|TRBJ2-1|NA
CASVGRESYNEQFF
TGTGCCAGTGTGGGCCGGGAGAGTTACAATGAGCAGTTCTTC
>few|TRBV6-2/TRBV6-3|TRBJ2-1|NA
CASRVTGYNEQFF
TGTGCCAGCAGAGTTACAGGGTACAATGAGCAGTTCTTC
>NA|TRBV2|TRBJ2-1|NA
CASSEVTYRDMNDF
TGTGCCAGCAGTGAAGTGACTTACCGGGACATGAACGACTTC
>few|TRBV7-2|TRBJ2-3|TRBD1
CASSLGTGYTDTQYF
TGTGCCAGCAGCTTAGGGACAGGGTACACAGATACGCAGTATTTT
>NA|TRBV3-1|TRBJ2-7|NA
CASSQLDAREQYF
TGTGCCAGCAGCCAACTTGACGCCAGGGAGCAGTACTTC
>few|TRBV9|TRBJ2-5|NA
CASSVGGDMWETQYF
TGTGCCAGCAGCGTAGGAGGAGACATGTGGGAGACCCAGTACTTC
>NA|TRBV20-1|TRBJ1-2|NA
CSAFLRDSYGYTF
TGCAGTGCCTTCCTCCGGGACTCCTATGGCTACACCTTC
>NA|TRBV7-8|TRBJ2-1|NA
CASSRTVMGSYNEQFF
TGTGCCAGCAGCAGGACAGTCATGGGCTCCTACAATGAGCAGTTCTTC
>few|TRBV5-6|TRBJ1-5|NA
CASSLKGSDNQPQHF
TGTGCCAGCAGCTTGAAGGGGTCGGACAATCAGCCCCAGCATTTT
>few|TRBV20-1|TRBJ1-3|NA
CSAREGGDLSGNTIYF
TGCAGTGCTAGAGAAGGAGGGGACCTCTCTGGAAACACCATATATTTT
>few|TRBV29-1|TRBJ1-6|NA
CSTRSPLHF
TGCAGCACGAGATCACCCCTCCACTTT
>NA|TRBV27|TRBJ2-3|NA
CASSLFSPSDTQYF
TGTGCCAGCAGTTTGTTTTCCCCCTCTGATACGCAGTATTTT
>NA|TRBV3-1|TRBJ2-3|TRBD2
CASRTGGTSGSQYF
TGTGCCAGCAGGACCGGAGGTACTAGCGGGTCGCAGTATTTT
>NA|TRBV12-3/TRBV12-4|TRBJ2-3|TRBD1
CASIRQGTDTQYF
TGTGCCAGCATTCGACAGGGAACAGATACGCAGTATTTT
>NA|TRBV9|TRBJ2-1|TRBD2
CASSAAASGRREQFF
TGTGCCAGCAGCGCCGCGGCTAGCGGGAGGAGGGAGCAGTTCTTC
>few|TRBV20-1|TRBJ2-3|NA
CSARDPVYSRVLVADTQYF
TGCAGTGCTAGAGACCCGGTATACTCTAGGGTTTTAGTCGCGGATACGCAGTATTTT
>few|TRBV6-1|TRBJ2-1|NA
CASTQVNEQFF
TGTGCCAGCACGCAAGTTAATGAGCAGTTCTTC
>once|TRBV28|TRBJ2-1|NA
CASNRVYNEQFF
TGTGCCAGCAATCGGGTCTACAATGAGCAGTTCTTC
>few|TRBV9|TRBJ2-5|NA
CASSVGGGRQETQYF
TGTGCCAGCAGCGTAGGAGGAGGACGTCAAGAGACCCAGTACTTC